This TCR beta chain was retrieved from a study of neurological immune-mediated disorders (dated by TCRdb to about 2019). Concerning the study at large: Using UMI-based sequencing, the study compared peripheral blood TCR-beta repertoires from patients with HTLV-I-associated myelopathy (HAM/TSP), patients with multiple sclerosis, and healthy controls. Longitudinal samples, technical triplicates and paired sorted CD4+ and CD8+ T-cell subsets, alongside PBMC samples, were included among the roughly 98 TCR-beta libraries. The cohort was made up of 68 subjects, consisting of about 14 HAM/TSP patients, roughly 35 multiple sclerosis patients and about 20 healthy controls.

To synthesize cDNA, template-switch 5'RACE was performed with a primer carrying a 10-nucleotide random unique molecular identifier so that each TCR transcript was tagged. Every sequencing run covered 15-18 subjects and yielded more than 200 million TCR-beta sequences. The RNeasy kit was used to extract total RNA. TCR-beta VDJ regions were amplified with primers for the TCR constant region and the 5'RACE anchor, using the KAPA Real-time Library Amplification kit. Sample indexes and Illumina adaptors were added in a first PCR, after which library yield was increased in a second PCR. The roughly 650 bp TCR product was size-selected on a 2% E-gel SizeSelection system after Ampure bead purification. Library quality was checked on a Bioanalyzer, concentration was measured with Qubit, and libraries were quantified with the Kapa Library Quantification kit before pooling. Paired-end 2 x 150 bp sequencing of the libraries was performed on an Illumina HiSeq 2500. To increase sequence diversity, roughly 23-30% phiX was spiked into each library pool. On the authors' methods: The quality-filtered reads were processed with the UMI-based MiGEC pipeline, whose error correction step removed more than 85% of the raw TCR sequences. VDJ genes were aligned to IMGT germline references, and clonotypes were defined by unique CDR3 amino acid sequence plus V-J genes. Clonal expansion, Shannon diversity and CDR3 relatedness (CalcPairwiseDistances, ClusterSamples) were evaluated with VDJtools, and phylogenetic trees were built with CLCbio workbench. Using coefficient-of-variation modelling across technical triplicates, the study counted a clone as expanded if it had at least 8 unique UMIs. The public reads were reanalyzed by TCRdb: fastp trimming at Q25, MiXCR alignment, in-frame beta chains only. Each record represents a unique CDR3 protein, reported with the most common genes and DNA among its rows. These V and J calls rely on TCRdb rather than the paper's analysis. The sample table contains 70,000 to 95,000 distinct CDR3 sequences; only one count was recorded for 15% to 20% of them. The top ten hold approximately 15% of the sample.

Healthy controls were blood bank volunteers in Maryland, USA. For the unsorted PBMC libraries, 2 million PBMCs were stored in RNAlater at -80 degrees C until RNA extraction and were used to generate the libraries. PBMCs were separated from peripheral blood using Ficoll-Hypaque density gradient centrifugation and then cryopreserved in liquid nitrogen. Only a few counts were recorded for this clonotype. Its target antigen remains unknown. This may arise from a read error, as a much more abundant clone is one base away. The paper's findings and limits, for the study overall: Expanded clones from different subjects shared no identical CDR3 amino acid sequences, which suggests that TCR-beta repertoires were private in all groups. TCR clonal expansion was greatest in HAM/TSP patients and smallest in MS patients, who ranked below even healthy controls.

Reading the germline V gene gives CDR1 SNHLY and CDR2 FYNNEI. The CDR3 has 15 amino acids, counting the end cysteine and phenylalanine. Of the read, only the CDR3 DNA is kept; its 45 bases are in frame from base 1. Here the chain combines TRBV2 and TRBJ1-1; 11 bases in the junction line up with TRBD1. The sample consisted of PBMCs. This TCR came from a woman between 35 and 50 years old in good health. For the CDR3, the sequence is CASTGTGGRNTEDFF. The nucleotide sequence reads TGTGCCAGCACCGGGACAGGGGGGAGGAACACTGAAGATTTCTTT.